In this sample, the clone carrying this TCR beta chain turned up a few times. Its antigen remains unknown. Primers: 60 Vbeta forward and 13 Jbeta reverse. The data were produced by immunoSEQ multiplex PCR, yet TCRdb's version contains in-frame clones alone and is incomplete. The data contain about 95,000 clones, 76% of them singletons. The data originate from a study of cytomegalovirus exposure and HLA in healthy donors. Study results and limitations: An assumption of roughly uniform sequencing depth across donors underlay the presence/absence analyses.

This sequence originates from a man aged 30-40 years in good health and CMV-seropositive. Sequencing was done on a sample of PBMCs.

CDR3 sequence reads: CASRRQGKGDYEQYV. The CDR3 DNA reads as TGTGCCAGCAGGCGCCAGGGAAAGGGTGATTACGAGCAGTACGTC. This chain links TRBV6-5 with TRBJ2-7, with a tentative D call TRBD1 (5 bases). Germline V lookup: CDR1 MNHEY, CDR2 SVGAGI. The CDR3 extends over 15 amino acids. With 6 bases removed from V and 4 bases from J, the gap between germline ends came to 19 bases.